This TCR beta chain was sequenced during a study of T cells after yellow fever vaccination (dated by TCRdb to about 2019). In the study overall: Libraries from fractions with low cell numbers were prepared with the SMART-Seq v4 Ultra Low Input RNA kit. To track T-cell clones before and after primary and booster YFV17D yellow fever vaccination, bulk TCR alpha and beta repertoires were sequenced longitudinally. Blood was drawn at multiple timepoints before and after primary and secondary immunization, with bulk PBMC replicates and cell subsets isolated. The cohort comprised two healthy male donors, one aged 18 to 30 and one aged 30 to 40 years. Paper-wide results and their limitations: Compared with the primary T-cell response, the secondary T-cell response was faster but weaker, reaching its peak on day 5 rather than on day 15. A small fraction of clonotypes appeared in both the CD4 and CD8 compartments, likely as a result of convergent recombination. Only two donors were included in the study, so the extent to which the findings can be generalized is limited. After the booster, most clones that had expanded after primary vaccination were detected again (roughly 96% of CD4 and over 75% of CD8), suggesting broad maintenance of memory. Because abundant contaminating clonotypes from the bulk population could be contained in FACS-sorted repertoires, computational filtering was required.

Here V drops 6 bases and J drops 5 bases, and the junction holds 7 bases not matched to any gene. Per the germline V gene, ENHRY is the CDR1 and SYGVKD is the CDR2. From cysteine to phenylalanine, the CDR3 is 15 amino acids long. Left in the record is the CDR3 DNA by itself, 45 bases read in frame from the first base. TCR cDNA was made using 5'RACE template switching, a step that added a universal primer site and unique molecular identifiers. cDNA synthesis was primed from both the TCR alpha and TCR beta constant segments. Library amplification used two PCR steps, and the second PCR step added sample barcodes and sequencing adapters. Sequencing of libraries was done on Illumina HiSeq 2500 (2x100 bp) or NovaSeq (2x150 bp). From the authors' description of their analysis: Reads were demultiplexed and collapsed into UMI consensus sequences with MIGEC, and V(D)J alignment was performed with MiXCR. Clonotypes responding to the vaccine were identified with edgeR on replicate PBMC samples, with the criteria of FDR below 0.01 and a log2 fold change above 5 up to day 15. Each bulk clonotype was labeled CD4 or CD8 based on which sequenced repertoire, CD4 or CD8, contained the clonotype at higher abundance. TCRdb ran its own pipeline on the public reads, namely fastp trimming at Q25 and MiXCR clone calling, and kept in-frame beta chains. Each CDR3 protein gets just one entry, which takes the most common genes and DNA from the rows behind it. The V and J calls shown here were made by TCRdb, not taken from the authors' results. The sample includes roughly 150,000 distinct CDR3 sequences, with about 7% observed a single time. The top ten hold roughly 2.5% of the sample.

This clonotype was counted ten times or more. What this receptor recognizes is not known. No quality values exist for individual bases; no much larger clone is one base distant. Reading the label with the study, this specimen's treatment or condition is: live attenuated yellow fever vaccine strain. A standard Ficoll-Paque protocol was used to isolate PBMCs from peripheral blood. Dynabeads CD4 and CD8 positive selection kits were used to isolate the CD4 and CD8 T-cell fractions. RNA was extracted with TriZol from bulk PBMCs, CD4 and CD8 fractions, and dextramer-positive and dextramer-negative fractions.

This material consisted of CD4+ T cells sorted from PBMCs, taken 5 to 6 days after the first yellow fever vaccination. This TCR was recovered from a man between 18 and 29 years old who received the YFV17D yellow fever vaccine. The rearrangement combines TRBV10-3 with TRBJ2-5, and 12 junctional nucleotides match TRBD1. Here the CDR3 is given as CAIRRGQGAFETQYF. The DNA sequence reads TGTGCCATCAGAAGGGGACAGGGGGCGTTCGAGACCCAGTACTTC.